The 11 T cell receptor beta chains in this list originate from one sample, sequenced in a study of blood T cell repertoires in COVID-19. The repertoire was sequenced with immunoSEQ multiplex PCR; TCRdb's copy has only in-frame clones and lacks some. In the table there are approximately 82,000 clones, roughly 89% of which are singletons. Material for sequencing was peripheral blood. The origin of the receptors is a man in his 70s with active or convalescent COVID-19.

This clone appeared once. The chain employs TRBV19 and TRBJ2-2; D might be TRBD2 (5 bases). This CDR3 region has 14 residues. CDR1 LNHDA and CDR2 SQIVND come from the germline V gene (reference sequence). V was shortened by 10 bases and J by 5 bases, with 17 bases between the two germline ends. CDR3 amino acids: CATRGAAVTGELFF. DNA of the CDR3: TGTGCCACCCGGGGAGCCGCCGTGACCGGGGAGCTGTTTTTT.

V is TRBV28 and J is TRBJ1-6, with a possible D match to TRBD1 (5 bases). V was cut by 1 base and J by 9 bases, with 13 bases left in between. The CDR3 consists of 15 residues. Germline values: CDR1 MDHEN, CDR2 SYDVKM. This chain's CDR3 is CASSLSSRGSSPLHF. The CDR3, as DNA: TGTGCCAGCAGTTTATCGTCTCGGGGGTCTTCACCCCTCCACTTT.

This clone came up once. The V call is TRBV6-2 or TRBV6-3, the J call TRBJ2-2; 7 bases fit TRBD1. This CDR3 contains 15 residues. In germline, CDR1 is MNHEY, CDR2 SVGEGT. J was trimmed by 6 bases and V by 2 bases; bases with no gene match: 6. The CDR3 DNA reads TGTGCCAGCAGTTACCACCGAGGGGGCGCCGGGGAGCTGTTTTTT. Encoded protein: CASSYHRGGAGELFF.

The rearrangement uses TRBV28 and TRBJ2-3; D call uncertain. With 2 bases removed from V and 0 bases from J, the gap between germline ends came to 3 bases. Germline V gives CDR1 MDHEN, CDR2 SYDVKM. The CDR3 runs to 13 residues. CDR3 DNA: TGTGCCAGCAGTTTAGGCAGCACAGATACGCAGTATTTT. Translation gives CASSLGSTDTQYF.

The chain carries TRBV6-1 and TRBJ1-3; D gene ambiguous. The V gene's germline CDR1 is MNHNS and CDR2 SASEGT. Deletions cut 3 bases from V and 4 bases from J, with 13 bases between. The CDR3 is made up of 15 amino acids. CDR3 protein: CASSDLPVSGNTIYF. Here the CDR3 DNA reads TGTGCCAGCAGTGACCTCCCCGTTTCGGGAAACACCATATATTTT.

Concerning this clone: The sample holds other DNA sequences that translate to the same CDR3. The chain has TRBV5-1 and TRBJ1-2; D uncertain. Germline CDR1 is SGHRS and CDR2 is YFSETQ. The CDR3 has 13 residues. Trimming took 0 bases from V and 4 from J, leaving 7 bases between them. The CDR3 sequence is CASSLDSSYGYTF. As DNA, the CDR3 is TGCGCCAGCAGCTTGGACAGCAGCTATGGCTACACCTTC.

This clone was recorded once. The chain combines TRBV27 with TRBJ2-2, with 9 bases aligning to TRBD2. CDR1 and CDR2 (germline): MNHEY, SMNVEV (reference sequence). This CDR3 has 16 amino acids. Trimming took 6 bases from V and 1 from J; bases not matched to a gene: 6. This CDR3 is CASRYSGSMNTGELFF. The CDR3 nucleotides are TGTGCCAGCAGATATAGCGGGAGTATGAACACCGGGGAGCTGTTTTTT.

The chain uses TRBV28 and TRBJ2-1; TRBD2 aligns across 10 bases. Germline CDR1 is MDHEN and CDR2 is SYDVKM. This CDR3 is 15 amino acids long. Trimming removed 5 bases from V and 6 bases from J; junction bases left unmatched: 7. Here the CDR3 reads CASSRIAGGPNEQFF. The CDR3 DNA is TGTGCCAGCAGTCGGATAGCGGGAGGTCCCAATGAGCAGTTCTTC.

The chain has TRBV30 and TRBJ1-1; possible D gene TRBD1, 5 bases. Trimming shortened V by 5 bases and J by 6 bases, and 16 bases separated the two germline ends. This CDR3 spans 13 amino acids. In germline, CDR1 is GTSNPN, CDR2 SVGIG (reference sequence). The DNA for the CDR3 is TGTGCCTGGCGGAAGCAAGGGGCCCCTGAAGCTTTCTTT. This encodes CAWRKQGAPEAFF.

The chain employs TRBV18 and TRBJ2-7, with D maybe TRBD1 (6 bases). V was shortened by 3 bases and J by 1 base, with 13 bases between the two germline ends. This CDR3 region has 15 residues. CDR1 KGHSH and CDR2 LQKENI come from the germline V gene. The CDR3 DNA sequence: TGTGCCAGCTCACCCGACAGGTCCTTGTCCTACGAGCAGTACTTC. Its translation: CASSPDRSLSYEQYF. Based on the CDR3 plus reference TRBV18 and TRBJ2-7, the full variable domain is NAGVMQNPRHLVRRRGQEARLRCSPMKGHSHVYWYRQLPEEGLKFMVYLQKENIIDESGMPKERFSAEFPKEGPSILRIQQVVRGDSAAYFCASSPDRSLSYEQYFGPGTRLTVT.

The V gene is TRBV28, the J gene TRBJ2-5; 10 bases line up with TRBD1. Trimming cost V 4 bases and J 5 bases; bases outside gene matches: 4. The CDR3 loop spans 14 amino acids. Germline CDR1 reads MDHEN; CDR2 reads SYDVKM. Here the CDR3 DNA reads TGTGCCAGCAGTTCATGGACAGGGGGGGAGACCCAGTACTTC. This encodes CASSSWTGGETQYF.